The present entry profiles one T cell receptor beta chain with its context. No antigen is known for it. The data are from a study of long-term antiretroviral therapy in people with HIV. Notes on the study in general: Blood dates from 2004 to 2017, possibly under older ART regimens.

The run of the v3.0 immunoSEQ assay was at survey level. The method was immunoSEQ multiplex PCR; TCRdb's version includes in-frame clones alone and lacks a portion of them. The data show more than 35,000 clones, 80% to 90% seen once. CDR1 and CDR2 (germline): SEHNR, FQNEAQ (reference sequence). V was trimmed by 6 bases and J by 3 bases, leaving 14 bases between them. The CDR3 extends over 15 amino acids. The chain couples TRBV7-9 to TRBJ1-4; weak D call: TRBD1 (5 bases). This sequence originates from a man aged 18 to 29 with HIV. The starting material was unsorted PBMCs, obtained 2.2 years after starting antiretroviral therapy. The CDR3 DNA reads TGTGCCAGCAGTGAAAGGAAAGGGGCTAATGAAAAACTGTTTTTT. This translates into CASSERKGANEKLFF.